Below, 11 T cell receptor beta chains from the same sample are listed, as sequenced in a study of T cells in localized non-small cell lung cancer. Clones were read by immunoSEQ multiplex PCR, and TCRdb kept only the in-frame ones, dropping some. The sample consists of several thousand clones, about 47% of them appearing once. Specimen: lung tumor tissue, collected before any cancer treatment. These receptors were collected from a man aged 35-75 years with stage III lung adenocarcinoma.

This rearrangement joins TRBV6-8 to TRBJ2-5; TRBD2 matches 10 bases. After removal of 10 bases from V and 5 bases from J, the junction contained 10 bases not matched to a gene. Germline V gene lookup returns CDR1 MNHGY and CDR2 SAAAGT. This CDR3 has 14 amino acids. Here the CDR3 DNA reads TGTGCCACGTCAGCGGGGGGGCTGTTTGAGACCCAGTACTTC. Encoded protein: CATSAGGLFETQYF.

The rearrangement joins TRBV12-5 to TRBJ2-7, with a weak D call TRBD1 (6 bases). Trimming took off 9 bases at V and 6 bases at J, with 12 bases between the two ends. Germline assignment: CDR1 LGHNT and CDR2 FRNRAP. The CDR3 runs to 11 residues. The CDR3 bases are TGTGCTAGAAACAGGGACGGCGAGCAGTACTTC. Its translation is CARNRDGEQYF.

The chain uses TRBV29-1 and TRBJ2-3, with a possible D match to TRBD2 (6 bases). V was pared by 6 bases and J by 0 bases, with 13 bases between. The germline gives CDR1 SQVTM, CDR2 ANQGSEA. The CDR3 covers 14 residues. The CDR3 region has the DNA TGCAGCGTCCATAGCGGATCTAGCACAGATACGCAGTATTTT. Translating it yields CSVHSGSSTDTQYF.

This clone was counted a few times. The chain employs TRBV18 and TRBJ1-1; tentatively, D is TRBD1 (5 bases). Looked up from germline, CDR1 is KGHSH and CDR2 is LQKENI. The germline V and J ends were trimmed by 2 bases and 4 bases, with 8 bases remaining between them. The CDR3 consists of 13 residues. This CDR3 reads CASSPGGVTEAFF. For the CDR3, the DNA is TGTGCCAGCTCACCAGGGGGGGTCACTGAAGCTTTCTTT.

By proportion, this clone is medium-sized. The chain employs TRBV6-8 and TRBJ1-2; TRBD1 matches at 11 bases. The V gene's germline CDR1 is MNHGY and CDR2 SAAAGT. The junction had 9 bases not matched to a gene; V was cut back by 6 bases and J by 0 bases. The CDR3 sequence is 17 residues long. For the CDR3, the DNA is TGTGCCAGCAGCGCCGGGACAGGGGGTGGGGCTAACTATGGCTACACCTTC. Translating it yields CASSAGTGGGANYGYTF.

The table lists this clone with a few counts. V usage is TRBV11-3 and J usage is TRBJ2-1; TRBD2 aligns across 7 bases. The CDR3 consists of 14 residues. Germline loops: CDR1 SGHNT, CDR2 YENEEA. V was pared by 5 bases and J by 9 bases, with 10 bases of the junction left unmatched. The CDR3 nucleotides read TGTGCCAGCAGCATGCCGGGGCGGGAGAGTGAGCAGTTCTTC. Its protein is CASSMPGRESEQFF. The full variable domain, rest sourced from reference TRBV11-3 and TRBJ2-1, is EAGVVQSPRYKIIEKKQPVAFWCNPISGHNTLYWYLQNLGQGPELLIRYENEEAVDDSQLPKDRFSAERLKGVDSTLKIQPAELGDSAVYLCASSMPGRESEQFFGPGTRLTVL.

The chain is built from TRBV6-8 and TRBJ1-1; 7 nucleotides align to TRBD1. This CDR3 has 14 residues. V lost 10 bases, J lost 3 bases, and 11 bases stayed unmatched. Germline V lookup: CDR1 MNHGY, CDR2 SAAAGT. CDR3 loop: CAIRRTGTYTEAFF. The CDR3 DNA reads TGTGCCATCAGGAGGACAGGAACTTACACTGAAGCTTTCTTT.

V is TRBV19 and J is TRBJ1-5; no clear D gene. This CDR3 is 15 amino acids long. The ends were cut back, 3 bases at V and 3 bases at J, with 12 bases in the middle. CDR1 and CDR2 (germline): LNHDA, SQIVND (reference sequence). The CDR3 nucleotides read TGTGCCAGTAGTATTCCGGGGATCTACAATCAGCCCCAGCATTTT. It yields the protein CASSIPGIYNQPQHF.

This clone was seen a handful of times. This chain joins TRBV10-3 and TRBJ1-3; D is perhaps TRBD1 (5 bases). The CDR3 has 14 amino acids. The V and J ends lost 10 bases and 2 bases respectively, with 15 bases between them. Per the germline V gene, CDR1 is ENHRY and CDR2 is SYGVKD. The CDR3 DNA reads TGTGCCAGTTACCTTGGGGGGACTGGAAACACCATATATTTT. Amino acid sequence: CASYLGGTGNTIYF.

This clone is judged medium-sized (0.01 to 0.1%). This chain's CDR3 is CASRQGVTYNEQFF. The CDR3 DNA is TGTGCCAGCAGGCAGGGAGTAACCTACAATGAGCAGTTCTTC. The chain recombines TRBV9 with TRBJ2-1; D is tentatively TRBD1 or TRBD2 (5 bases each). Deletions cut 5 bases from V and 2 bases from J, with 11 bases between. Germline V gives CDR1 SGDLS, CDR2 YYNGEE. The CDR3 is 14 amino acids.

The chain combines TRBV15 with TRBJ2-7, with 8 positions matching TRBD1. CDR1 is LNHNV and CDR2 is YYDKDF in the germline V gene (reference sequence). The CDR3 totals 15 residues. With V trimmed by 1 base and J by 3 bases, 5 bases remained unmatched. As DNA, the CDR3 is TGTGCCACCAGCAGAGTTCCAGGGGGCTTCTACGAGCAGTACTTC. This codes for CATSRVPGGFYEQYF.